This T cell receptor (beta chain) is from a study of persistence of HIV-infected CD4 T cells. About the research overall: Blood samples, up to 180 mL, came from multiple time points, except a couple of leukapheresis donors sampled once.

As concerns this clone: Its antigen is not known.

General study findings and limits: Degenerate expanded CDR3beta sequences were enriched among CMV- and Gag-responding cells.

The germline gives CDR1 MNHEY, CDR2 SMNVEV (reference sequence). V was clipped by 0 bases and J by 2 bases, with 9 bases between them. This CDR3 region has 15 residues. Cells were stimulated with overlapping HIV-1 Gag 15-mer peptides. CD40L-negative CD69-negative CD45RO-high memory CD4+ T cells were sorted as populations depleted of antigen-responding cells. Undetectable plasma HIV-1 RNA below 50 copies/mL lasted at least 4 years. CD8-depleted PBMCs were stimulated around 17 hours with anti-CD28/CD49d costimulation, CD40-blocking antibody and enfuvirtide. Sequencing used immunoSEQ version 4 in survey mode. Repertoires were generated with immunoSEQ multiplex PCR, while TCRdb's copy carries only in-frame clones and drops some. The sample yields about 60,000 clones, about 69% seen once.

This TCR derives from an adult man with HIV who was CMV-seropositive. The chain couples TRBV27 to TRBJ2-3; D is uncertain. The sample was CD4+ T cells sorted from PBMCs after approximately 19-hour stimulation, taken from a patient who received antiretroviral therapy. The CDR3 spells CASSLSNTITDTQYF. CDR3 sequence (DNA): TGTGCCAGCAGTTTATCGAACACGATCACAGATACGCAGTATTTT.